This T cell receptor (beta chain) was captured by sequencing in a study of regulatory T cells in long-lasting Graves disease. Regarding the study as a whole: Newly diagnosed patients had higher TCR diversity than persistent Graves' patients did.

This clonotype occurred a few times. Its antigen is unknown. Trimming left V 4 bases short and J 4 bases short, with 17 bases between. The CDR3 has 16 amino acids. The V gene's germline CDR1 is MNHEY and CDR2 SVGAGI. The time point is: newly diagnosed GD, antithyroid drugs for less than 3 months. PBMC RNA was the source of the TCR library. Researchers made TCR beta libraries by using iRepertoire HTBI primers and running Arm-PCR on CDR3 regions. MiXCR, applied by TCRdb to the multiplex PCR reads, yields one record per CDR3 protein. This table has roughly 400,000 distinct CDR3 sequences, less than 20% appearing once. The same sample was also studied in work on T cells in Graves' hyperthyroidism and ophthalmopathy. As that study records: HTBI primers were employed in a first-round RT-PCR of the TCR CDR3.

The genes are TRBV6-5 and TRBJ1-5; perhaps TRBD1 as D (6 bases). Material: peripheral blood mononuclear cells (PBMCs), obtained at new diagnosis, from a patient treated with antithyroid drugs. This clonotype originated in a woman between 18 and 29 years old with Graves disease. The CDR3 nucleotides are TGTGCCAGCAGTTCCCTGGGGCCAGGGGTAAATCAGCCCCAGCATTTT. Protein sequence: CASSSLGPGVNQPQHF.